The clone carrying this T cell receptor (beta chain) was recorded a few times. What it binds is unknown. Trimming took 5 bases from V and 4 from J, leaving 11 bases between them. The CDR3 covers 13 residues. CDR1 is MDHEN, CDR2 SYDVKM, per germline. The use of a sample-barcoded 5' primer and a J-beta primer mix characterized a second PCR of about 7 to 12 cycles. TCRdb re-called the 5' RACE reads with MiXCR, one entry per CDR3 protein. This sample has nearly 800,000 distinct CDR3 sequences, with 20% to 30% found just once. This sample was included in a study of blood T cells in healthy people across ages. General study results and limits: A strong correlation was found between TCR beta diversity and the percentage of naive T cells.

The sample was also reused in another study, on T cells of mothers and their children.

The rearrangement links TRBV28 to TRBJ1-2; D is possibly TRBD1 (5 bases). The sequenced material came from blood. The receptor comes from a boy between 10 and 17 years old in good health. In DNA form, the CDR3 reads TGTGCCAGCAGTACAGTTCAGGGCTATGGCTACACCTTC. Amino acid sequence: CASSTVQGYGYTF.